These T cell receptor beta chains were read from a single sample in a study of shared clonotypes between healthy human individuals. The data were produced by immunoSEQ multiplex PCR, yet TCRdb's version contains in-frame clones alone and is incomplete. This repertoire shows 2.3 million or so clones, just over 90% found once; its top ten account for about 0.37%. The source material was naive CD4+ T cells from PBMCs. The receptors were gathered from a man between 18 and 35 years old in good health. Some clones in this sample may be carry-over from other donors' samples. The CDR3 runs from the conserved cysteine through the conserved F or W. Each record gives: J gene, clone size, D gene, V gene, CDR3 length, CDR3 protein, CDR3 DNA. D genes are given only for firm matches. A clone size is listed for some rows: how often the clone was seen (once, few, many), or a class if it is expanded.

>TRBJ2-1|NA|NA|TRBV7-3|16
CASSLVGTSTYNEQFF
TGTGCCAGCAGCTTAGTTGGGACTTCTACCTACAATGAGCAGTTCTTC
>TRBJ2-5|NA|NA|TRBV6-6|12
CASSYGEETQYF
TGTGCCAGCAGTTACGGGGAAGAGACCCAGTACTTC
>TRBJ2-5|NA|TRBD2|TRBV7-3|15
CASSALAGGGETQYF
TGTGCCAGCAGCGCCCTAGCGGGAGGCGGAGAGACCCAGTACTTC
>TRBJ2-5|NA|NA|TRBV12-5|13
CASGLQGVETQYF
TGTGCTAGTGGTTTACAGGGCGTGGAGACCCAGTACTTC
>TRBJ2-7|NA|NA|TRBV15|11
CATSRGGEQYF
TGTGCCACCAGCAGGGGCGGGGAGCAGTACTTC
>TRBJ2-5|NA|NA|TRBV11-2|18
CASSPRGVSTGYQETQYF
TGTGCCAGCAGCCCTCGGGGTGTTTCAACGGGGTACCAAGAGACCCAGTACTTC
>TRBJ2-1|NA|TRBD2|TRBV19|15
CASRYRTSGYNEQFF
TGTGCCAGTAGATACAGGACTAGCGGATACAATGAGCAGTTCTTC
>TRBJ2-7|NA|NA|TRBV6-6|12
CASKGDHYEQYF
TGTGCCAGCAAAGGGGACCACTACGAGCAGTACTTC
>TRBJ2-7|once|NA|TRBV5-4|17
CASSLGGGASAFYEQYF
TGTGCCAGCAGCTTGGGAGGGGGGGCTAGCGCTTTCTACGAGCAGTACTTC
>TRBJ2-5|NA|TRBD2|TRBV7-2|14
CASSFRRERETQYF
TGTGCCAGCAGCTTTAGGCGGGAGAGGGAGACCCAGTACTTC
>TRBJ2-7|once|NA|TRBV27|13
CASRSLGSYEQYF
TGTGCCAGCAGATCCTTGGGCAGCTACGAGCAGTACTTC
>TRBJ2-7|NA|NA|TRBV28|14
CASSTPGPTYEQYF
TGTGCCAGCAGTACCCCCGGGCCGACTTACGAGCAGTACTTC
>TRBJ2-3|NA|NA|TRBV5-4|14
CASSFQGGPDTQYF
TGTGCCAGCAGCTTCCAGGGGGGCCCAGATACGCAGTATTTT
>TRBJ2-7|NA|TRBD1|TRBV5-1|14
CASNRQGAFDEQYF
TGCGCCAGCAATAGACAGGGGGCATTCGACGAGCAGTACTTC
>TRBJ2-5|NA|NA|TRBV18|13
CASSISGQETQYF
TGTGCCAGCTCAATCTCTGGTCAAGAGACCCAGTACTTC
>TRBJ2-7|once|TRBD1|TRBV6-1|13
CACGGQGAYEQYF
TGTGCCTGCGGCGGACAGGGTGCCTACGAGCAGTACTTC
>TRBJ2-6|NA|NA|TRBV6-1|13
CASMVSGANVLTF
TGTGCCAGCATGGTTTCCGGGGCCAACGTCCTGACTTTC
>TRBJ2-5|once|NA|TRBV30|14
CAWSVGWRQETQYF
TGTGCCTGGAGTGTCGGGTGGAGGCAAGAGACCCAGTACTTC
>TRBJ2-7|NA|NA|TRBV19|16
CASSILGVKPPYEQYF
TGTGCCAGTAGTATACTTGGGGTGAAGCCGCCCTACGAGCAGTACTTC
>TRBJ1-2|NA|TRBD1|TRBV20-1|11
CRGDRGYGYTF
TGCAGGGGGGACAGGGGCTATGGCTACACCTTC
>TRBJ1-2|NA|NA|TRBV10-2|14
CASRRDIQDYGYTF
TGCGCCAGCAGACGGGACATTCAAGACTATGGCTACACCTTC
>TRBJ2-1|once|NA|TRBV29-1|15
CSALNCLNLYNEQFF
TGCAGCGCCCTCAATTGTTTAAACCTATACAATGAGCAGTTCTTC
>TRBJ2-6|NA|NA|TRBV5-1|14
CASAELTGANVLTF
TGCGCCAGCGCCGAGTTGACTGGGGCCAACGTCCTGACTTTC
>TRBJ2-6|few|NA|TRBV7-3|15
CASSFSGAGANVLTF
TGTGCCAGCAGCTTCTCTGGGGCTGGGGCCAACGTCCTGACTTTC
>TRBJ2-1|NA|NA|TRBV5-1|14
CASSLVSGYNEQFF
TGCGCCAGCAGCTTGGTGTCCGGATACAATGAGCAGTTCTTC
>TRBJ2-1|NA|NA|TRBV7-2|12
CASSFQTDEQFF
TGTGCCAGCAGCTTTCAGACCGATGAGCAGTTCTTC
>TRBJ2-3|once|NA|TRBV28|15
CASSPSGRRTDTQYF
TGTGCCAGCAGCCCGTCAGGGCGCCGCACAGATACGCAGTATTTT
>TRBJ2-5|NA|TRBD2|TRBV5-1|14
CASSFSGAQETQYF
TGCGCCAGCAGCTTTAGCGGGGCACAAGAGACCCAGTACTTC
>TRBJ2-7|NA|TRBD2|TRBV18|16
CASSSTGLAGSYEQYF
TGTGCCAGCTCCTCGACGGGACTAGCGGGTTCCTACGAGCAGTACTTC
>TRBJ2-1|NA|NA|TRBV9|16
CASSVAGSDSYNEQFF
TGTGCCAGCAGCGTTGCTGGAAGCGATTCCTACAATGAGCAGTTCTTC
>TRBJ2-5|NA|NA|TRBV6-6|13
CASSSGGRETQYF
TGTGCCAGCAGTTCGGGGGGCAGGGAGACCCAGTACTTC
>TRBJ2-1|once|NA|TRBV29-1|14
CSVENPGSYNEQFF
TGCAGCGTTGAAAACCCCGGGAGCTACAATGAGCAGTTCTTC
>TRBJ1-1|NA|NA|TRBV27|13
CASNQGRGTEAFF
TGTGCCAGCAATCAGGGGAGGGGAACTGAAGCTTTCTTT
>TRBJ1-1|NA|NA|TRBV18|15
CASSPPRRANTEAFF
TGTGCCAGCTCACCACCTCGCAGGGCGAACACTGAAGCTTTCTTT
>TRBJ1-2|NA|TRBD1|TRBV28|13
CASKPGQGGGYTF
TGTGCCAGCAAACCGGGACAGGGTGGTGGCTACACCTTC
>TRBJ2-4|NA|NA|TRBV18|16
CASSPYAGQLLSKQYF
TGTGCCAGCTCACCATACGCGGGACAGCTCCTTAGCAAGCAGTACTTC
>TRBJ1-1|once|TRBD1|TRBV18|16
CASSHRDRGQYTEAFF
TGTGCCAGCTCACACCGGGACAGGGGGCAATACACTGAAGCTTTCTTT
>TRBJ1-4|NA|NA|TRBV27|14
CASSSPATGEKLFF
TGTGCCAGCAGTTCCCCGGCCACGGGTGAAAAACTGTTTTTT
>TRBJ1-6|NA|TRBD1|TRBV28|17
CASSYLRGTAYNSPLHF
TGTGCCAGCAGTTATTTACGGGGGACAGCTTATAATTCACCCCTCCACTTT
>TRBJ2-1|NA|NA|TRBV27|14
CASSPVNSYNEQFF
TGTGCCAGCAGTCCGGTAAATTCCTACAATGAGCAGTTCTTC
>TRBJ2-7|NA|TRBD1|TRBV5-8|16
CASSLLGQGASYEQYF
TGTGCCAGCAGCCTACTGGGACAGGGGGCTTCCTACGAGCAGTACTTC